These 17 T cell receptor beta chains originate from one sample sequenced in a study of T cell changes during pregnancy in multiple sclerosis. The table came from immunoSEQ multiplex PCR; TCRdb's copy has only in-frame clones and leaves some out. The table has about 89,000 clones, around 94% seen once. Source: peripheral blood, taken in the third trimester of pregnancy. The receptors stem from a female donor with multiple sclerosis, enrolled in a pregnancy study.

The V and J genes are TRBV7-9 and TRBJ1-1; tentatively, D is TRBD1 (6 bases). Deletions cut 5 bases from V and 5 bases from J, with 18 bases between. CDR1 is SEHNR and CDR2 is FQNEAQ in the germline V gene (reference sequence). The CDR3 length is 15 residues. This chain's CDR3 is CASSLQNRARTEAFF. Here the CDR3 DNA reads TGTGCCAGCAGCCTCCAAAACAGGGCAAGGACTGAAGCTTTCTTT.

J is TRBJ1-2 and V is TRBV5-4; D not certain. V was trimmed by 0 bases and J by 4 bases, leaving 13 bases between them. CDR1 and CDR2 from the germline V gene are SGHNT and YYREEE (reference sequence). This CDR3 is built from 15 residues. DNA for the CDR3: TGTGCCAGCAGCTTGGGACAAGCGGCCTTCTATGGCTACACCTTC. Its translation: CASSLGQAAFYGYTF.

V usage is TRBV6-4 and J usage is TRBJ2-3, with TRBD2 matching 12 bases. Germline V gene data show CDR1 as MRHNA and CDR2 as SNTAGT. This CDR3 comprises 16 residues. V lost 4 bases to trimming and J lost 0 bases; unmatched junction nucleotides: 2. CDR3 region: CASSGLAGDSTDTQYF. The DNA of the CDR3 is TGTGCCAGCAGTGGACTAGCGGGGGATAGCACAGATACGCAGTATTTT.

The CDR3 region is CSAAGISMNTEAFF. The CDR3 DNA reads as TGCAGCGCCGCCGGGATTTCAATGAACACTGAAGCTTTCTTT. The chain employs TRBV29-1 and TRBJ1-1; no reliable D call. The CDR3 runs 14 residues. Per germline, CDR1 SQVTM and CDR2 ANQGSEA. V was shortened by 7 bases and J by 0 bases, with 15 bases between the two germline ends. The whole variable domain, remainder taken from reference TRBV29-1 and TRBJ1-1, is SAVISQKPSRDICQRGTSLTIQCQVDSQVTMMFWYRQQPGQSLTLIATANQGSEATYESGFVIDKFPISRPNLTFSTLTVSNMSPEDSSIYLCSAAGISMNTEAFFGQGTRLTVV.

The rearrangement joins TRBV28 to TRBJ2-5; maybe TRBD1 (6 bases). Trimming stripped 5 bases from V and 6 bases from J, with 22 bases between. The CDR3 consists of 16 residues. CDR1 MDHEN and CDR2 SYDVKM come from the germline V gene. CDR3 region: CASSRLQGEDGKTQYF. The CDR3 nucleotides read TGTGCCAGCAGTCGCTTACAGGGCGAAGATGGAAAGACCCAGTACTTC. The variable domain in full, completed from reference TRBV28 and TRBJ2-5, reads DVKVTQSSRYLVKRTGEKVFLECVQDMDHENMFWYRQDPGLGLRLIYFSYDVKMKEKGDIPEGYSVSREKKERFSLILESASTNQTSMYLCASSRLQGEDGKTQYFGPGTRLLVL.

This clone was picked up one time. The chain employs TRBV28 and TRBJ1-1; tentatively, D is TRBD1 (5 bases). Germline CDR1 MDHEN, CDR2 SYDVKM. The CDR3 length is 12 residues. Trimming stripped 9 bases from V and 9 bases from J, with 17 bases between. The CDR3 DNA follows: TGTGCCAGTACGGCCGGGGGAATCCAAGCTTTCTTT. Translated, it gives CASTAGGIQAFF.

V gene TRBV18 combines with J gene TRBJ2-2, with D maybe TRBD1 (6 bases). This CDR3 is 15 amino acids long. Germline V gene sequence: CDR1 KGHSH, CDR2 LQKENI. Trimming removed 4 bases from V and 5 bases from J, with 14 bases in between. The CDR3, as DNA: TGTGCCAGCTCACTAGGGACACCCGGGACCGGGGAGCTGTTTTTT. This sequence encodes CASSLGTPGTGELFF.

The chain combines TRBV19 with TRBJ1-2, with D tentatively TRBD1 (5 bases). The CDR3 has 13 amino acids. V lost 5 bases to trimming and J lost 6 bases, with 13 bases between them. Per the germline V gene, CDR1 is LNHDA and CDR2 is SQIVND (reference sequence). The CDR3, as DNA: TGTGCCAGTAGTGACTTTAGACAGAATGGCTACACCTTC. This gives the protein CASSDFRQNGYTF.

This chain connects TRBV4-1 to TRBJ2-3; D unresolved. The length of the CDR3 is 14 residues. V was cut by 4 bases and J by 3 bases, with 11 bases left in between. Germline V gene sequence: CDR1 MGHRA, CDR2 YSYEKL. The CDR3 region has the DNA TGCGCCAGCAGCCGCCAAATACAAACAGATACGCAGTATTTT. It translates to CASSRQIQTDTQYF.

CDR3 sequence reads: CASGLVLQGSNTEAFF. The CDR3 DNA reads TGTGCTAGTGGTTTGGTACTTCAGGGGTCGAACACTGAAGCTTTCTTT. The chain carries TRBV12-5 and TRBJ1-1, with D maybe TRBD1 (6 bases). CDR1 and CDR2 (germline): LGHNT, FRNRAP. V lost 0 bases to trimming and J lost 1 base, with 12 bases between them. The CDR3 loop spans 16 amino acids. The full variable domain, completed using reference TRBV12-5 and TRBJ1-1, is DARVTQTPRHKVTEMGQEVTMRCQPILGHNTVFWYRQTMMQGLELLAYFRNRAPLDDSGMPKDRFSAEMPDATLATLKIQPSEPRDSAVYFCASGLVLQGSNTEAFFGQGTRLTVV.

The chain joins TRBV5-6 to TRBJ2-7; 7 positions agree with TRBD1. The trim removed 3 bases at V and 3 bases at J, leaving 12 bases unmatched. Germline assignment: CDR1 SGHDT and CDR2 YYEEEE. This CDR3 spans 16 amino acids. CDR3 coding DNA: TGTGCCAGCAGCTACCGCTCGACAGGGCCTTACTACGAGCAGTACTTC. Encoded protein: CASSYRSTGPYYEQYF. The variable domain in full, with the rest retrieved from reference TRBV5-6 and TRBJ2-7, is DAGVTQSPTHLIKTRGQQVTLRCSPKSGHDTVSWYQQALGQGPQFIFQYYEEEERQRGNFPDRFSGHQFPNYSSELNVNALLLGDSALYLCASSYRSTGPYYEQYFGPGTRLTVT.

The chain couples TRBV7-9 to TRBJ2-1; TRBD2 matches 11 bases. With 5 bases clipped from V and 4 bases from J, the junction kept 7 bases outside the gene matches. Germline-derived CDR1 and CDR2 are SEHNR and FQNEAQ (reference sequence). The CDR3 extends over 16 amino acids. CDR3 sequence (DNA): TGTGCCAGCAGCCCATGGACTAGCGGGCTTTACAATGAGCAGTTCTTC. It translates to CASSPWTSGLYNEQFF.

The chain combines TRBV19 with TRBJ1-2, with 7 bases matching TRBD1. V lost 0 bases and J lost 2; bases outside the gene matches: 6. The CDR3 sequence is 16 residues long. CDR1 and CDR2 from the germline V gene are LNHDA and SQIVND (reference sequence). The CDR3 spells CASSIDLRGRNYGYTF. CDR3 coding DNA: TGTGCCAGTAGTATAGATCTGAGGGGGCGAAACTATGGCTACACCTTC.

CDR3 sequence: CASSISGQGNYGYTF. For the CDR3, the DNA is TGTGCCAGTAGTATTTCCGGACAGGGGAACTATGGCTACACCTTC. The chain has TRBV19 and TRBJ1-2, with 9 bases that match TRBD1. This CDR3 is 15 amino acids long. V lost 3 bases and J lost 2; bases outside the gene matches: 4. The germline CDR1 and CDR2 sequences are LNHDA and SQIVND (reference sequence). The whole variable domain, remainder taken from reference TRBV19 and TRBJ1-2, is DGGITQSPKYLFRKEGQNVTLSCEQNLNHDAMYWYRQDPGQGLRLIYYSQIVNDFQKGDIAEGYSVSREKKESFPLTVTSAQKNPTAFYLCASSISGQGNYGYTFGSGTRLTVV.

The chain links TRBV7-6 to TRBJ2-1; 8 positions agree with TRBD1. Germline V gives CDR1 SGHVS, CDR2 FNYEAQ. Trimming at V came to 3 bases and at J to 6 bases, leaving 10 bases not matched to a gene. The CDR3 loop spans 16 amino acids. The DNA for the CDR3 is TGTGCCAGCAGCTTCTTTAGGACAGGGCTGTTCAATGAGCAGTTCTTC. It translates to CASSFFRTGLFNEQFF.

This chain connects TRBV6-1 to TRBJ2-7; D remains unclear. The CDR3 sequence is 11 residues long. Germline CDR1 MNHNS, CDR2 SASEGT. Trimming took off 6 bases at V and 6 bases at J, with 9 bases between the two ends. This CDR3 reads CASRNRFEQYF. In DNA, the CDR3 is TGTGCCAGCAGGAACCGGTTCGAGCAGTACTTC.

This clone was seen a single time. The genes are TRBV5-1 and TRBJ2-1, with D maybe TRBD2 (6 bases). The CDR3 length is 15 residues. V lost 0 bases and J lost 4, with 11 bases in between. In germline, CDR1 is SGHRS, CDR2 YFSETQ. CDR3 sequence reads: CASSLERRGYNEQFF. For the CDR3, the DNA is TGCGCCAGCAGCTTGGAAAGGCGGGGATACAATGAGCAGTTCTTC. Together with reference TRBV5-1 and TRBJ2-1, the CDR3 gives the full variable domain: KAGVTQTPRYLIKTRGQQVTLSCSPISGHRSVSWYQQTPGQGLQFLFEYFSETQRNKGNFPGRFSGRQFSNSRSEMNVSTLELGDSALYLCASSLERRGYNEQFFGPGTRLTVL.